Sequencing of this TCR beta chain was carried out in a study of cytomegalovirus exposure and HLA in healthy donors. Primers for the PCR totalled 60 Vbeta and 13 Jbeta. This table comes from immunoSEQ multiplex PCR, and its TCRdb copy is limited to in-frame clones, with some not included. The data hold 150,000 to 200,000 clones, with roughly 79% observed a single time. Looked up from germline, CDR1 is MDHEN and CDR2 is SYDVKM. This CDR3 comprises 14 residues. Between the trimmed V and J ends, which lost 2 bases and 4 bases, there was a span of 11 bases. This clone was counted a single time. V gene TRBV28 combines with J gene TRBJ1-2; D gene uncertain. Sequencing input: PBMCs. The clonotype originates from a woman in her 30s in good health and CMV-seropositive. The CDR3 sequence is CASSLPGSLYGYTF. The CDR3 nucleotides read TGTGCCAGCAGTTTACCGGGAAGTCTCTATGGCTACACCTTC.